These 27 T cell receptor beta chains were all obtained from the same sample, sequenced in a study of cytomegalovirus exposure and HLA in healthy donors. Primers included in the PCR were 60 Vbeta and 13 Jbeta primers. Clones were sequenced by immunoSEQ multiplex PCR, and TCRdb holds only the in-frame ones, with some missing. Among roughly 180,000 clones listed, approximately 80% were seen once. The sample was PBMCs. The receptors shown here come from a man in his late teens or twenties in good health and CMV-seronegative.

The chain uses TRBV9 and TRBJ1-1; 7 bases fit TRBD1. This CDR3 is 16 amino acids long. Germline CDR1 and CDR2: SGDLS and YYNGEE. V lost 3 bases, J lost 2 bases, and 10 bases stayed unmatched. The CDR3 reads CASSATTGEGNTEAFF. CDR3 nucleotides: TGTGCCAGCAGCGCTACAACAGGGGAAGGAAACACTGAAGCTTTCTTT.

The rearrangement uses TRBV18 and TRBJ1-3; D possibly corresponds to TRBD1 (5 bases). V dropped 0 bases and J dropped 2 bases, with 5 bases sitting between them. The germline V gene encodes CDR1 KGHSH and CDR2 LQKENI. This CDR3 is built from 14 residues. The CDR3 region is CASSPPGAGNTIYF. The CDR3 DNA follows: TGTGCCAGCTCACCACCAGGGGCTGGAAACACCATATATTTT.

The sample holds one count of this clone. The chain combines TRBV6-1 with TRBJ1-1, with a weak D call TRBD1 (6 bases). This CDR3 has 12 residues. The germline V gene has CDR1 MNHNS and CDR2 SASEGT. The V end was cut by 5 bases, the J end by 6 bases, with 10 bases between. The CDR3, as DNA: TGTGCCAGCAGTTCGAGGACAGCTGAAGCTTTCTTT. It is translated as CASSSRTAEAFF.

This chain links TRBV6-1 with TRBJ1-2; D is unresolved. V lost 3 bases, J lost 4 bases, and 21 bases lay in between. CDR1 is MNHNS and CDR2 is SASEGT in the germline V gene. CDR3 length equals 17 residues. The CDR3 region is CASSEESLLSPIYGYTF. The DNA of the CDR3 is TGTGCCAGCAGTGAGGAAAGCCTCCTTAGCCCAATCTATGGCTACACCTTC.

This chain uses TRBV11-2 with TRBJ2-7, with TRBD1 as a possible D gene (6 bases). This CDR3 region has 13 residues. Per germline, CDR1 SGHAT and CDR2 FQNNGV. The ends were cut back, 2 bases at V and 7 bases at J, with 12 bases in the middle. CDR3 region: CASSLFQGLEQYF. The CDR3 coding sequence is TGTGCCAGCAGCTTATTCCAGGGGCTGGAGCAGTACTTC.

As concerns this clone: Its ends do not fully match the called genes, so a read error is possible. The chain combines TRBV2 with TRBJ1-2, with 7 bases that match TRBD1. Germline CDR1 reads SNHLY; CDR2 reads FYNNEI. There are 15 residues in the CDR3. The CDR3 nucleotides read TGTGCCAGCAGGGAAGGGGGACAGCAGAACTATGGCTACACCTTC. The encoded protein is CASREGGQQNYGYTF.

The chain recombines TRBV6-5 with TRBJ2-1; possible D gene TRBD2, 6 bases. V lost 3 bases and J lost 15, with 12 bases in between. The CDR3 is 11 amino acids. Germline values: CDR1 MNHEY, CDR2 SVGAGI. CDR3 loop: CASSYRGLWFF. The CDR3 DNA sequence: TGTGCCAGCAGTTATCGGGGACTCTGGTTCTTC.

The V and J genes are TRBV27 and TRBJ2-1; D is possibly TRBD2 (5 bases). The CDR3 length is 17 residues. Germline V gives CDR1 MNHEY, CDR2 SMNVEV (reference sequence). The V end lost 0 bases, the J end lost 9 bases, and 21 bases lay between the germline ends. The CDR3 loop reads CASSLSPGRRPAREQFF. The CDR3 DNA reads TGTGCCAGCAGTTTATCCCCGGGGAGACGGCCGGCCCGTGAGCAGTTCTTC.

This chain connects TRBV5-4 to TRBJ1-1; no firm D call. Trimming removed 4 bases at V and 5 bases at J, with 18 bases between. Germline values: CDR1 SGHNT, CDR2 YYREEE (reference sequence). This CDR3 comprises 15 residues. The DNA for the CDR3 is TGTGCCAGCAGCCCCTCGGCGGGGTGGGGAACTGAAGCTTTCTTT. Translation gives CASSPSAGWGTEAFF.

As concerns this clone: The same CDR3 is also encoded by other DNA sequences in this sample. The J gene is TRBJ2-3, the V gene TRBV13, with 8 bases aligning to TRBD1. The CDR3 consists of 14 residues. The V gene end was trimmed by 2 bases and the J gene end by 6 bases; junction bases not matched to a gene: 4. Germline values: CDR1 PRHDT, CDR2 FYEKMQ (reference sequence). In DNA, the CDR3 is TGTGCCAGCAGCTTACAGGGGGCATCGGATACGCAGTATTTT. It yields the protein CASSLQGASDTQYF.

V gene TRBV2 combines with J gene TRBJ1-1, with D possibly TRBD1 on 5 matching bases. The CDR3 spans 13 residues. CDR1 SNHLY and CDR2 FYNNEI come from the germline V gene. Trimming shortened V by 9 bases and J by 1 base, and 12 bases separated the two germline ends. The CDR3 is CARDRGENTEAFF. CDR3 in DNA: TGTGCCAGGGACCGGGGGGAGAACACTGAAGCTTTCTTT. The complete variable domain, with remaining parts taken from reference TRBV2 and TRBJ1-1, reads EPEVTQTPSHQVTQMGQEVILRCVPISNHLYFYWYRQILGQKVEFLVSFYNNEISEKSEIFDDQFSVERPDGSNFTLKIRSTKLEDSAMYFCARDRGENTEAFFGQGTRLTVV.

The CDR3 DNA reads as TGTGCCAGCAGCTCGACAGGGGCCACGGCGTATGGCTACACCTTC. This encodes CASSSTGATAYGYTF. The chain couples TRBV7-2 to TRBJ1-2; TRBD1 matches at 8 bases. The ends lost 4 bases at V and 5 bases at J; junction bases unmatched: 9. CDR3 length: 15 amino acids. Germline-derived CDR1 and CDR2 are SGHTA and FQGNSA.

The J gene is TRBJ1-2, the V gene TRBV29-1; perhaps TRBD1 as D (5 bases). CDR3 length: 13 amino acids. Trimming removed 6 bases at V and 8 bases at J, with 19 bases between. Germline CDR1 SQVTM, CDR2 ANQGSEA. The CDR3 bases are TGCAGCGTCCGGGGGATTCTGCGAGGGGGCTACACCTTC. Translated, it gives CSVRGILRGGYTF.

The chain is built from TRBV5-1 and TRBJ1-1; possible D gene TRBD1, 6 bases. This CDR3 has 14 amino acids. Germline CDR1 and CDR2: SGHRS and YFSETQ. The V end lost 7 bases, the J end lost 3 bases, and 16 bases lay between the germline ends. CDR3 sequence (DNA): TGCGCCAGCGCCACGGGGGGGCAGGACACTGAAGCTTTCTTT. Translating gives CASATGGQDTEAFF.

This clone was picked up a small number of times. The chain employs TRBV5-1 and TRBJ1-1; no firm D call. The CDR3 has 14 residues. Deletions cut 0 bases from V and 3 bases from J, with 9 bases between. Germline CDR1 reads SGHRS; CDR2 reads YFSETQ. CDR3 coding DNA: TGCGCCAGCAGCTTGGACAGTATTGACACTGAAGCTTTCTTT. Amino acid sequence: CASSLDSIDTEAFF. Full variable domain (rest looked up from reference TRBV5-1 and TRBJ1-1): KAGVTQTPRYLIKTRGQQVTLSCSPISGHRSVSWYQQTPGQGLQFLFEYFSETQRNKGNFPGRFSGRQFSNSRSEMNVSTLELGDSALYLCASSLDSIDTEAFFGQGTRLTVV.

The chain uses TRBV28 and TRBJ1-1; D not resolved. Germline CDR1 is MDHEN and CDR2 is SYDVKM. The CDR3 extends over 14 amino acids. V dropped 8 bases and J dropped 0 bases, with 13 bases sitting between them. CDR3 coding DNA: TGTGCCAGCCGGGTTTTCGGCGTGAACACTGAAGCTTTCTTT. The encoded protein is CASRVFGVNTEAFF.

The chain carries TRBV7-9 and TRBJ1-5, with TRBD1 as a possible D gene (6 bases). From germline, CDR1 is SEHNR and CDR2 FQNEAQ (reference sequence). The CDR3 contains 16 residues. Trimming pared 3 bases from V and 2 bases from J, leaving 14 bases between. The CDR3 region is CASSLTGPRGNQPQHF. The DNA of the CDR3 is TGTGCCAGCAGCTTGACAGGCCCCCGGGGCAATCAGCCCCAGCATTTT.

The chain couples TRBV2 to TRBJ1-2, with D maybe TRBD1 (5 bases). Germline CDR1 is SNHLY and CDR2 is FYNNEI. CDR3 length: 15 residues. Trimming took 4 bases from V and 2 from J, leaving 14 bases between them. The CDR3 here is CASSVGKGANYGYTF. The CDR3 region has the DNA TGTGCCAGCAGTGTGGGAAAAGGGGCAAACTATGGCTACACCTTC.

The table lists this clone with a count of one. This chain uses TRBV11-1 with TRBJ1-1; possible D gene TRBD1, 6 bases. V was shortened by 0 bases and J by 5 bases, with 16 bases between the two germline ends. Germline CDR1 reads SGHAT; CDR2 reads FQDESV (reference sequence). The CDR3 extends over 16 amino acids. This chain's CDR3 is CASSLARVGGKTEAFF. The CDR3 coding sequence is TGTGCCAGCAGCTTAGCGCGAGTAGGGGGTAAGACTGAAGCTTTCTTT.

This clone was seen once. The chain recombines TRBV28 with TRBJ1-6; a weak D match, TRBD1 (6 bases). Trimming pared 1 base from V and 10 bases from J, leaving 11 bases between. Germline V CDR1 and CDR2: MDHEN, SYDVKM. This CDR3 region has 14 residues. This CDR3 reads CASSLLGGGSPLHF. CDR3 coding DNA: TGTGCCAGCAGTTTATTAGGGGGAGGGTCACCCCTCCACTTT.

The DNA for the CDR3 is TGCGCCAGCAGCTCGCAGGGGGTGCCGGGGGAGACCCAGTACTTC. Protein sequence: CASSSQGVPGETQYF. The chain joins TRBV5-1 to TRBJ2-5, with 7 nucleotides matching TRBD1. The CDR3 has 15 residues. V shed 3 bases and J 5 bases; nucleotides not matched to a gene: 10. CDR1 SGHRS and CDR2 YFSETQ come from the germline V gene.

The chain employs TRBV27 and TRBJ1-5; tentatively, D is TRBD1 (6 bases). Trimming removed 3 bases at V and 5 bases at J, with 8 bases between. The CDR3 runs 13 residues. Germline lookup yields CDR1 MNHEY and CDR2 SMNVEV (reference sequence). The CDR3 nucleotides read TGTGCCAGCAGTTTCCAGGGGTATCAGCCCCAGCATTTT. Translation gives CASSFQGYQPQHF.

The gene calls are TRBV20-1 and TRBJ1-2; no reliable D call. The germline CDR1 and CDR2 sequences are DFQATT and SNEGSKA (reference sequence). The CDR3 contains 10 residues. Trimming took 4 bases from V and 4 from J, leaving 4 bases between them. The CDR3 region is CSATGYGYTF. CDR3 bases: TGCAGTGCTACCGGCTATGGCTACACCTTC.

This clone was counted a few times. The chain uses TRBV29-1 and TRBJ1-1, with 11 bases that match TRBD1. Germline V gene data show CDR1 as SQVTM and CDR2 as ANQGSEA. The CDR3 is 14 amino acids. Losses at the gene ends were 7 bases for V and 4 bases for J; bases not matched to a gene: 8. The CDR3 reads CSGGQGGGFTEAFF. As DNA, the CDR3 is TGCAGCGGGGGACAGGGGGGAGGATTCACTGAAGCTTTCTTT.

J is TRBJ1-2 and V is TRBV28, with unresolved D. Germline V gene lookup returns CDR1 MDHEN and CDR2 SYDVKM. This CDR3 comprises 13 residues. Trimming cost V 7 bases and J 8 bases, with 17 bases left between them. The CDR3 loop reads CASTTSGREGYTF. CDR3 sequence (DNA): TGTGCCAGCACCACCTCCGGGAGAGAAGGCTACACCTTC.

CDR3 loop: CASSVGDSAYEQYF. The CDR3 region has the DNA TGTGCCAGCAGCGTTGGGGACAGTGCCTACGAGCAGTACTTC. The gene calls are TRBV5-8 and TRBJ2-7, with 7 bases identical to TRBD1. The ends lost 4 bases at V and 2 bases at J; junction bases unmatched: 6. CDR3 length: 14 residues. Germline V gene sequence: CDR1 SGHTS, CDR2 YDEGEE.

The V gene is TRBV5-1, the J gene TRBJ2-7; 10 positions agree with TRBD2. This CDR3 region has 15 residues. Germline V gene lookup returns CDR1 SGHRS and CDR2 YFSETQ. J lost 5 bases, V lost 0 bases, and 5 bases had no gene match. The CDR3 here is CASSLAGLAAHEQYF. In DNA, the CDR3 is TGCGCCAGCAGCTTGGCCGGACTAGCGGCCCACGAGCAGTACTTC.